This T cell receptor (beta chain) was retrieved from a study of technical replicates of blood from a handful of donors. With regard to this clone: Additional DNA sequences in this sample encode the identical CDR3.

The method was immunoSEQ multiplex PCR; TCRdb's version includes in-frame clones alone and lacks a portion of them. Altogether 100,000 or so clones are present, 96% being singletons, with the ten largest covering approximately 0.2%. The CDR3 length is 12 residues. Germline V gene lookup returns CDR1 SEHNR and CDR2 FQNEAQ (reference sequence). The V gene lost 1 base and the J gene lost 6 bases, with 4 bases spanning the gap. The receptor was isolated from a human donor in good health. The genes are TRBV7-9 and TRBJ1-5, with no clear D. Sequenced input: T cells isolated from PBMCs. DNA of the CDR3: TGTGCCAGCAGCTTAGGGGCTCAGCCCCAGCATTTT. Protein product: CASSLGAQPQHF.